This T cell receptor beta chain was recorded in a study of T cell changes during pregnancy in multiple sclerosis. Data came from immunoSEQ multiplex PCR; TCRdb stores just in-frame clones and leaves some out. The data contain around 83,000 clones, about 89% of them seen just once; the ten biggest clones take up more than 0.45%. The CDR3 spans 14 residues. Germline assignment: CDR1 SEHNR and CDR2 FQNEAQ (reference sequence). Trimming removed 2 bases at V and 1 base at J, with 9 bases between. The rearrangement links TRBV7-9 to TRBJ2-7; D gene uncertain. The sequenced sample was CD4+ T cells from peripheral blood mononuclear cells, obtained in the second trimester of pregnancy. The source of this sequence is a female donor with multiple sclerosis, enrolled in a pregnancy study. The CDR3 sequence is CASSLNPPSYEQYF. The CDR3 DNA sequence: TGTGCCAGCAGCTTAAATCCTCCTTCCTACGAGCAGTACTTC.